This entry lists 26 T cell receptor beta chains sequenced from one sample in a study of long-term antiretroviral therapy in people with HIV. At the survey level, the v3.0 immunoSEQ assay was run. Profiled with immunoSEQ multiplex PCR; TCRdb holds only in-frame clones, not every one. In the table there are about 21,000 clones, 80% to 85% of which are singletons. The sample in question was unsorted PBMCs, obtained 0.2 years after starting antiretroviral therapy. The receptors were sampled from a woman in her 30s with HIV.

The V call is TRBV10-1, the J call TRBJ2-5; the D is unclear. The CDR3 totals 14 residues. V lost 2 bases and J 5 bases, leaving 12 bases between the germline ends. The germline gives CDR1 WNHNN, CDR2 SYGVQD (reference sequence). CDR3 in DNA: TGCGCCAGCAGTGAGACGAGTGCTGTGGAGACCCAGTACTTC. Translated: CASSETSAVETQYF.

V gene TRBV27 combines with J gene TRBJ1-4; 7 bases line up with TRBD1. CDR3 length: 14 amino acids. The J segment lost 8 bases and the V segment lost 6 bases, leaving 9 bases of the junction unmatched. CDR1 MNHEY and CDR2 SMNVEV come from the germline V gene (reference sequence). DNA of the CDR3: TGTGCCAGCAGGGGGGACAGCGAGGGGGAAAAACTGTTTTTT. It is translated as CASRGDSEGEKLFF. The entire variable domain, with the rest obtained from reference TRBV27 and TRBJ1-4, is as follows: EAQVTQNPRYLITVTGKKLTVTCSQNMNHEYMSWYRQDPGLGLRQIYYSMNVEVTDKGDVPEGYKVSRKEKRNFPLILESPSPNQTSLYFCASRGDSEGEKLFFGSGTQLSVL.

This chain joins TRBV19 and TRBJ2-7; no firm D call. The V end lost 0 bases, the J end lost 6 bases, and 12 bases lay between the germline ends. Germline V lookup: CDR1 LNHDA, CDR2 SQIVND (reference sequence). The CDR3 runs to 14 residues. The CDR3 DNA reads TGTGCCAGTAGTATAGACAGGCACTCGGGCGAGCAGTACTTC. It translates to CASSIDRHSGEQYF.

The V and J genes are TRBV11-2 and TRBJ2-7; D is possibly TRBD1 (5 bases). There are 14 residues in the CDR3. V was trimmed by 1 base and J by 2 bases, leaving 9 bases between them. Germline assignment: CDR1 SGHAT and CDR2 FQNNGV. CDR3 nucleotides: TGTGCCAGCAGCTTAGGCCAGGGCACCTACGAGCAGTACTTC. Translating gives CASSLGQGTYEQYF.

The chain recombines TRBV12-5 with TRBJ2-5; TRBD2 matches at 7 bases. The CDR3 spans 16 residues. Germline V lookup: CDR1 LGHNT, CDR2 FRNRAP. J lost 4 bases, V lost 3 bases, and 11 bases had no gene match. CDR3 DNA: TGTGCTAGTGGTTTAAAAGCGACTAGCTATGGAGAGACCCAGTACTTC. Amino acids: CASGLKATSYGETQYF.

The rearrangement joins TRBV9 to TRBJ2-7; 8 bases fit TRBD1. There are 13 residues in the CDR3. With 4 bases clipped from V and 6 bases from J, the junction kept 6 bases outside the gene matches. Germline CDR1 reads SGDLS; CDR2 reads YYNGEE. The CDR3 protein is CASSTRTGSEQYF. DNA of the CDR3: TGTGCCAGCAGCACTCGGACAGGGAGCGAGCAGTACTTC.

This clone was counted a single time. The chain is built from TRBV5-1 and TRBJ2-2, with a weak D call TRBD1 (6 bases). This CDR3 contains 17 residues. Trimming cost V 0 bases and J 2 bases, with 14 bases left between them. Germline V gene sequence: CDR1 SGHRS, CDR2 YFSETQ. CDR3 nucleotide sequence: TGCGCCAGCAGCTTGGTGAGGGGCAGGGGCAACACCGGGGAGCTGTTTTTT. This codes for CASSLVRGRGNTGELFF. The full variable domain, with the rest looked up from reference TRBV5-1 and TRBJ2-2, is KAGVTQTPRYLIKTRGQQVTLSCSPISGHRSVSWYQQTPGQGLQFLFEYFSETQRNKGNFPGRFSGRQFSNSRSEMNVSTLELGDSALYLCASSLVRGRGNTGELFFGEGSRLTVL.

V and J are TRBV5-1 and TRBJ1-1; D gene ambiguous. The germline gives CDR1 SGHRS, CDR2 YFSETQ. Between the trimmed V and J ends, which lost 0 bases and 6 bases, there was a span of 9 bases. The CDR3 has 13 residues. The CDR3 nucleotides are TGCGCCAGCAGCTTGGACCCCTCTCCTGAAGCTTTCTTT. Protein: CASSLDPSPEAFF.

This clone was counted a few times. This sequence joins TRBV4-1 and TRBJ1-5; D not resolved. Between the trimmed V and J ends, which lost 2 bases and 0 bases, there was a span of 11 bases. The CDR3 loop spans 16 amino acids. CDR1 is MGHRA and CDR2 is YSYEKL in the germline V gene. The DNA of the CDR3 is TGCGCCAGCAGCCAACGCCAGGAATATAGCAATCAGCCCCAGCATTTT. It codes for CASSQRQEYSNQPQHF.

The genes are TRBV5-1 and TRBJ2-5; tentatively, D is TRBD2 (6 bases). This CDR3 has 15 amino acids. Trimming left V 2 bases short and J 4 bases short, with 15 bases between. Germline CDR1 and CDR2: SGHRS and YFSETQ. As DNA, the CDR3 is TGCGCCAGCAGCTTCGGAGGGAGCGGTTCAGAGACCCAGTACTTC. Translation: CASSFGGSGSETQYF.

The rearrangement links TRBV5-1 to TRBJ2-7; the D is unclear. Deletions cut 0 bases from V and 1 base from J, with 8 bases between. The CDR3 runs to 14 residues. Per germline, CDR1 SGHRS and CDR2 YFSETQ. CDR3 nucleotides: TGCGCCAGCAGCTTGGTGTTTGGATCCTACGAGCAGTACTTC. It yields the protein CASSLVFGSYEQYF.

This clone was recorded only once. The chain uses TRBV7-3 and TRBJ2-5; tentatively, D is TRBD1 (6 bases). The germline V and J ends were trimmed by 4 bases and 3 bases, with 15 bases remaining between them. From germline, CDR1 is SGHTA and CDR2 FQGTGA. CDR3 size: 15 residues. Here the CDR3 reads CASSWSGTSKETQYF. The CDR3 DNA reads as TGTGCCAGCAGCTGGTCCGGGACATCGAAAGAGACCCAGTACTTC. Full variable domain (missing parts from reference TRBV7-3 and TRBJ2-5): GAGVSQTPSNKVTEKGKYVELRCDPISGHTALYWYRQSLGQGPEFLIYFQGTGAADDSGLPNDRFFAVRPEGSVSTLKIQRTERGDSAVYLCASSWSGTSKETQYFGPGTRLLVL.

This clone was observed a handful of times. The chain has TRBV7-8 and TRBJ1-6; no firm D call. The V gene lost 4 bases and the J gene lost 7 bases, with 11 bases spanning the gap. This CDR3 contains 14 residues. CDR1 is SGHVS, CDR2 FQNEAQ, per germline. The CDR3 sequence: CASSSFLGNSPLHF. DNA for the CDR3: TGTGCCAGCAGCTCTTTCTTAGGGAATTCACCCCTCCACTTT.

The chain employs TRBV5-5 and TRBJ1-4; D remains ambiguous. V was pared by 7 bases and J by 3 bases, with 13 bases between. Germline V gene sequence: CDR1 SGHKS, CDR2 YYEKEE (reference sequence). CDR3 length equals 14 residues. The CDR3 loop reads CASGRGRANEKLFF. The CDR3 DNA reads as TGTGCCAGCGGTCGCGGGAGGGCTAATGAAAAACTGTTTTTT.

The V gene is TRBV5-1, the J gene TRBJ1-5; TRBD1 is a possible D gene (6 bases). Between the trimmed V and J ends, which lost 4 bases and 3 bases, there was a span of 14 bases. The germline V gene has CDR1 SGHRS and CDR2 YFSETQ. The CDR3 length is 15 residues. This CDR3 is CASSPQGYFNQPQHF. The CDR3 nucleotides are TGCGCCAGCAGCCCACAGGGCTATTTCAATCAGCCCCAGCATTTT.

The rearrangement uses TRBV7-4 and TRBJ1-4, with 7 bases lining up with TRBD1. V shed 1 base, J shed 7 bases, and the junction held 0 bases outside the gene matches. The CDR3 length is 13 residues. CDR1 is SGHVT and CDR2 is SQSDAQ in the germline V gene. CDR3 protein: CASSLGQGEKLFF. In DNA form, the CDR3 reads TGTGCCAGCAGCTTAGGACAGGGTGAAAAACTGTTTTTT.

The genes are TRBV4-2 and TRBJ2-1; D remains ambiguous. CDR1 LGHNA and CDR2 YNFKEQ come from the germline V gene. This CDR3 has 13 amino acids. V was clipped by 1 base and J by 9 bases, with 10 bases between them. The CDR3 coding sequence is TGTGCCAGCAGCCAAGGCCAGGACGGTGAGCAGTTCTTC. Amino acid sequence: CASSQGQDGEQFF.

The rearrangement joins TRBV29-1 to TRBJ2-2; the match to TRBD1 covers 7 bases. CDR1 SQVTM and CDR2 ANQGSEA come from the germline V gene. This CDR3 has 12 amino acids. The J segment lost 6 bases and the V segment lost 7 bases, leaving 5 bases of the junction unmatched. The CDR3 DNA is TGCAGCGCACGACAGGGTGCCGGGGAGCTGTTTTTT. Protein: CSARQGAGELFF.

This sequence joins TRBV19 and TRBJ1-6; the D is unclear. The CDR3 runs to 14 residues. V shed 3 bases and J shed 5 bases, with 8 bases lying between them. Germline V gene sequence: CDR1 LNHDA, CDR2 SQIVND (reference sequence). This CDR3 is CASSILGNNSPLHF. The CDR3 DNA reads as TGTGCCAGTAGTATTCTGGGGAATAATTCACCCCTCCACTTT. Full variable domain (remainder filled in from reference TRBV19 and TRBJ1-6): DGGITQSPKYLFRKEGQNVTLSCEQNLNHDAMYWYRQDPGQGLRLIYYSQIVNDFQKGDIAEGYSVSREKKESFPLTVTSAQKNPTAFYLCASSILGNNSPLHFGNGTRLTVT.

This rearrangement joins TRBV5-1 to TRBJ1-1; 7 bases line up with TRBD1. This CDR3 region has 17 residues. Germline CDR1 is SGHRS and CDR2 is YFSETQ. With V trimmed by 4 bases and J by 0 bases, 12 bases remained unmatched. The CDR3 sequence: CASSHPSGGEMNTEAFF. The CDR3 DNA reads as TGCGCCAGCAGCCACCCGTCAGGGGGTGAGATGAACACTGAAGCTTTCTTT. The complete variable domain, with remaining parts taken from reference TRBV5-1 and TRBJ1-1, reads KAGVTQTPRYLIKTRGQQVTLSCSPISGHRSVSWYQQTPGQGLQFLFEYFSETQRNKGNFPGRFSGRQFSNSRSEMNVSTLELGDSALYLCASSHPSGGEMNTEAFFGQGTRLTVV.

This clone was seen only a few times. CDR3 sequence reads: CAWTPAGFSGNTIYF. CDR3 in DNA: TGTGCCTGGACCCCCGCCGGGTTCTCTGGAAACACCATATATTTT. This rearrangement joins TRBV30 to TRBJ1-3, with D uncertain. The CDR3 has 15 amino acids. Trimming removed 4 bases at V and 0 bases at J, with 13 bases between. From germline, CDR1 is GTSNPN and CDR2 SVGIG (reference sequence).

The chain couples TRBV4-1 to TRBJ1-1; no clear D gene. The CDR3 totals 13 residues. Trimming pared 5 bases from V and 5 bases from J, leaving 12 bases between. Germline V gene lookup returns CDR1 MGHRA and CDR2 YSYEKL. The CDR3 loop is CASSGGPFTEAFF. The CDR3 coding sequence is TGCGCCAGCAGCGGTGGGCCCTTTACTGAAGCTTTCTTT.

V and J are TRBV14 and TRBJ1-1; 7 nucleotides align to TRBD1. Germline V gene lookup returns CDR1 SGHDN and CDR2 FVKESK. V lost 4 bases, J lost 10 bases, and 15 bases stayed unmatched. The CDR3 length is 15 residues. CDR3 bases: TGTGCCAGCAGCCCGAACAGGGGAAATTTACTGGGAGCTTTCTTT. It encodes CASSPNRGNLLGAFF.

This chain uses TRBV10-3 with TRBJ1-4; D might be TRBD1 (5 bases). Germline lookup yields CDR1 ENHRY and CDR2 SYGVKD. The CDR3 is made up of 14 amino acids. V was trimmed by 6 bases and J by 6 bases, leaving 14 bases between them. In DNA, the CDR3 is TGTGCCATCAGGGAAACAGGTTGGGATGAAAAACTGTTTTTT. Translation: CAIRETGWDEKLFF.

This clone was seen once. The chain carries TRBV30 and TRBJ1-6; 7 bases line up with TRBD1. This CDR3 is built from 14 residues. V shed 5 bases and J 5 bases; nucleotides not matched to a gene: 6. The germline gives CDR1 GTSNPN, CDR2 SVGIG (reference sequence). CDR3 in DNA: TGTGCCTGGGCGGGACAGAGCAATAATTCACCCCTCCACTTT. The encoded protein is CAWAGQSNNSPLHF.

This clone appeared once. V usage is TRBV18 and J usage is TRBJ1-5; D might be TRBD1 (5 bases). CDR1 is KGHSH and CDR2 is LQKENI in the germline V gene. This CDR3 spans 15 amino acids. V lost 2 bases and J 2 bases, leaving 10 bases between the germline ends. CDR3 DNA sequence: TGTGCCAGCTCACCATTAGGAGGGGGCAATCAGCCCCAGCATTTT. It codes for CASSPLGGGNQPQHF. The variable domain in full, completed from reference TRBV18 and TRBJ1-5, reads NAGVMQNPRHLVRRRGQEARLRCSPMKGHSHVYWYRQLPEEGLKFMVYLQKENIIDESGMPKERFSAEFPKEGPSILRIQQVVRGDSAAYFCASSPLGGGNQPQHFGDGTRLSIL.